This T cell receptor (beta chain) is drawn from a study of tissue T cells after allogeneic stem cell transplantation. The CDR3 runs to 13 residues. Trimming took off 0 bases at V and 2 bases at J, with 5 bases between the two ends. The germline gives CDR1 LGHNA, CDR2 YNLKQL (reference sequence). Time point given: mouse harvest day 7 after allogeneic transplant. Mouse grafts combined 10^7 T-cell-depleted bone marrow cells with 10^6 splenic CD5+ T cells. Assay: immunoSEQ multiplex PCR; the TCRdb copy retains only in-frame clones and omits some. The data show 8,700 or so clones, roughly half seen once. Comments on this clone: Germline and genes: mouse. The read ends 1 residue before the CDR3 terminus; that terminus is restored from the germline J gene.

The clonotype originates from a female BALB/c mouse given C57BL/6 T cells with graft-versus-host disease after an allogeneic hematopoietic cell transplant. The J gene is TRBJ2-7, the V gene TRBV5; D assignment may be TRBD1 or TRBD2 (5 bases each). The sequenced material came from gut tissue. CDR3 DNA, as far as it was read: TGTGCCAGCAGCCAAGAGGGGCCCTATGAACAGTAC. This gives the protein CASSQEGPYEQY. The full CDR3 protein is CASSQEGPYEQYF.